This is a list of T cell receptor beta chains from one sample in a study of T cell clonotyping in hematopoietic cell transplantation. TCRdb keeps only in-frame clones here, not all; method: immunoSEQ multiplex PCR. Here the sample spans roughly 8,400 clones, 60% to 80% being singletons. This specimen consisted of peripheral blood mononuclear cells, obtained 100 days after allogeneic stem cell transplant. These TCRs come from a male patient in his sixties who had an allogeneic stem cell transplant from an unrelated donor, so the T cells may come from the graft donor. Some clones in this sample may be carry-over from other donors' samples. The CDR3 runs from the conserved cysteine through the conserved F or W. A D gene is named only where the DNA matches it firmly. Clone size is stated in some rows and not others, as once, few, many or a class when expanded.

D | length | J | V | size | CDR3 | DNA
- | 13 | TRBJ1-3 | TRBV6-5 | - | CASSYAWGATIYF | TGTGCCAGCAGTTACGCCTGGGGGGCGACCATATATTTT
TRBD2 | 17 | TRBJ2-3 | TRBV9 | - | CASSGRTSGGFTDTQYF | TGTGCCAGCAGCGGACGGACTAGCGGGGGGTTCACAGATACGCAGTATTTT
- | 12 | TRBJ2-7 | TRBV6-6 | - | CASGVDSPEQYF | TGTGCCAGCGGAGTAGACAGCCCCGAGCAGTACTTC
- | 14 | TRBJ1-4 | TRBV6-5 | - | CASSYSIVDEKLFF | TGTGCCAGCAGTTACTCGATCGTTGATGAAAAACTGTTTTTT
TRBD1 | 12 | TRBJ1-1 | TRBV30 | few | CAWSQGGEGAFF | TGTGCCTGGAGCCAGGGGGGAGAGGGAGCTTTCTTT
TRBD2 | 18 | TRBJ2-7 | TRBV9 | once | CASSDSSGTSGGTYEQYF | TGTGCCAGCAGCGACAGCTCCGGGACTAGCGGGGGAACCTACGAGCAGTACTTC
TRBD1 | 15 | TRBJ1-5 | TRBV27 | - | CASSFSGTGGQPQHF | TGTGCCAGCAGTTTCTCCGGGACAGGGGGCCAGCCCCAGCATTTT
- | 15 | TRBJ1-1 | TRBV6-6 | - | CASSLPSRENTEAFF | TGTGCCAGCAGTTTGCCCAGCCGAGAGAACACTGAAGCTTTCTTT
- | 14 | TRBJ1-2 | TRBV28 | - | CASRTGTYNYGYTF | TGTGCCAGCAGAACGGGGACATATAACTATGGCTACACCTTC
- | 11 | TRBJ1-6 | TRBV19 | medium-sized | CASTRDSPLHF | TGTGCCAGTACAAGGGATTCACCCCTCCACTTT
TRBD1 | 15 | TRBJ1-1 | TRBV4-3 | - | CASSLRTGGISEAFF | TGCGCCAGCAGCCTTAGGACAGGGGGAATCAGTGAAGCTTTCTTT
TRBD2 | 16 | TRBJ2-5 | TRBV11-3 | few | CASSSGLAGGGETQYF | TGTGCCAGCAGCTCCGGACTAGCGGGAGGAGGCGAGACCCAGTACTTC
- | 19 | TRBJ1-6 | TRBV27 | - | CASPRCRDISNYYNSPLHF | TGTGCCAGCCCTAGATGCCGGGACATCAGTAATTACTATAATTCACCCCTCCACTTT
TRBD1 | 10 | TRBJ1-5 | TRBV7-2 | - | CDAQGEPQHF | TGTGATGCTCAGGGGGAGCCCCAGCATTTT
- | 16 | TRBJ2-2 | TRBV7-6 | - | CASSPRQVANTGELFF | TGTGCCAGCAGCCCAAGACAGGTCGCGAACACCGGGGAGCTGTTTTTT
- | 12 | TRBJ1-2 | TRBV7-9 | - | CASSTTDIGYTF | TGTGCCAGCAGCACGACGGATATCGGTTACACCTTC
- | 14 | TRBJ2-7 | TRBV9 | - | CASSVLRVLYEQYF | TGTGCCAGCAGCGTCCTAAGGGTTTTATACGAGCAGTACTTC
TRBD2 | 16 | TRBJ2-1 | TRBV11-2 | - | CASSLEPGLAANEQFF | TGTGCCAGCAGCCTAGAACCGGGACTAGCGGCAAATGAGCAGTTCTTC
- | 15 | TRBJ2-7 | TRBV7-2 | - | CASSLASSASYEQYF | TGTGCCAGCAGCTTAGCTTCTTCAGCATCCTACGAGCAGTACTTC
- | 17 | TRBJ2-7 | TRBV7-9 | - | CASSSDTGDNTVYEQYF | TGTGCCAGCAGTTCCGACACCGGGGACAACACCGTCTACGAGCAGTACTTC
- | 15 | TRBJ2-7 | TRBV5-1 | - | CASSLDPGAAYEQYF | TGCGCCAGCAGCTTGGACCCGGGGGCCGCCTACGAGCAGTACTTC
- | 14 | TRBJ1-6 | TRBV9 | - | CASSDEGFGSPLHF | TGTGCCAGCAGCGACGAGGGGTTTGGATCACCCCTCCACTTT
TRBD1 | 11 | TRBJ2-1 | TRBV2 | - | CASSVGTVKFF | TGTGCCAGCAGCGTCGGGACAGTGAAGTTCTTC
- | 16 | TRBJ2-4 | TRBV25-1 | - | CASSPPPRDAKNIQYF | TGTGCCAGCAGCCCCCCCCCAAGAGATGCCAAAAACATTCAGTACTTC
TRBD1 | 14 | TRBJ2-7 | TRBV27 | - | CASSSIQGAVWQYF | TGTGCCAGCAGTTCCATTCAGGGGGCAGTTTGGCAGTACTTC
- | 13 | TRBJ2-5 | TRBV30 | few | CAWSKRQDETQYF | TGTGCCTGGAGTAAGAGACAGGACGAGACCCAGTACTTC
TRBD1 | 14 | TRBJ1-1 | TRBV29-1 | - | CSVVPGQGDTEAFF | TGCAGCGTTGTACCGGGACAGGGGGACACTGAAGCTTTCTTT
- | 16 | TRBJ1-3 | TRBV5-4 | - | CASSLPSTDYGNTIYF | TGTGCCAGCAGCTTGCCCTCGACAGACTATGGAAACACCATATATTTT
TRBD1 | 14 | TRBJ1-2 | TRBV29-1 | - | CSVTELAGGSGYTF | TGCAGCGTTACTGAGCTAGCAGGGGGAAGTGGCTACACCTTC
TRBD2 | 14 | TRBJ2-3 | TRBV2 | few | CASRDWDYTDTQYF | TGTGCCAGCAGGGACTGGGACTACACAGATACGCAGTATTTT
TRBD1 | 15 | TRBJ1-6 | TRBV7-6 | medium-sized | CASSLGGQGATPLHF | TGTGCCAGCAGCTTAGGGGGACAGGGGGCGACACCCCTCCACTTT
TRBD1 | 17 | TRBJ1-2 | TRBV10-3 | - | CAISEPAGQGANYGYTF | TGTGCCATCAGTGAACCTGCCGGACAGGGAGCAAACTATGGCTACACCTTC
- | 15 | TRBJ2-5 | TRBV7-2 | - | CASSRWALTGETQYF | TGTGCCAGCAGCCGCTGGGCTCTGACGGGAGAGACCCAGTACTTC
- | 16 | TRBJ1-3 | TRBV7-3 | - | CASSLNSGSSGNTIYF | TGTGCCAGCAGCTTAAATTCCGGGTCCTCTGGAAACACCATATATTTT
- | 16 | TRBJ2-2 | TRBV6-1 | - | CASSEVVNSNTGELFF | TGTGCCAGCAGTGAAGTGGTGAACTCCAACACCGGGGAGCTGTTTTTT
- | 17 | TRBJ1-4 | TRBV7-2 | - | CASSPRAGSLTNEKLFF | TGTGCCAGCAGCCCCCGGGCCGGGTCGCTCACTAATGAAAAACTGTTTTTT
- | 14 | TRBJ1-1 | TRBV14 | - | CASSQELLGTEAFF | TGTGCCAGCAGCCAAGAACTCCTGGGGACTGAAGCTTTCTTT
TRBD1 | 14 | TRBJ2-7 | TRBV30 | few | CAWSRAGGPYEQYF | TGTGCCTGGAGTCGGGCAGGGGGACCCTACGAGCAGTACTTC
- | 16 | TRBJ2-7 | TRBV28 | - | CASSRRQVRLSDEQYF | TGTGCCAGCAGTCGCCGACAGGTCCGGCTGAGTGACGAGCAGTACTTC
- | 15 | TRBJ1-3 | TRBV19 | once | CASRQTGTSGNTIYF | TGTGCCAGTAGGCAAACCGGGACATCGGGAAACACCATATATTTT
TRBD1 | 15 | TRBJ2-2 | TRBV7-3 | few | CASSPGQGNTGELFF | TGTGCCAGCAGCCCGGGACAGGGTAACACCGGGGAGCTGTTTTTT
TRBD1 | 13 | TRBJ2-7 | TRBV7-7 | - | CASSPDRGGEQYF | TGTGCTAGCAGCCCGGACAGGGGCGGCGAGCAGTACTTC
TRBD1 | 15 | TRBJ1-2 | TRBV27 | - | CASSSIPDRGAGYTF | TGTGCCAGCAGTTCCATACCCGACAGGGGTGCCGGCTACACCTTC
TRBD1 | 16 | TRBJ1-2 | TRBV4-1 | few | CASSQELDRGGYGYTF | TGCGCCAGCAGCCAAGAATTAGACAGGGGAGGCTATGGCTACACCTTC
- | 11 | TRBJ2-7 | TRBV7-8 | - | CASSVASEQYF | TGTGCCAGCTCAGTAGCGTCCGAGCAGTACTTC
- | 15 | TRBJ1-5 | TRBV7-6 | once | CASSLAWGSNQPQHF | TGTGCCAGCAGCTTAGCCTGGGGCAGCAATCAGCCCCAGCATTTT
- | 15 | TRBJ1-1 | TRBV12-5 | few | CASGLDPRRFLEAFF | TGTGCTAGTGGTCTGGATCCTCGACGTTTTCTTGAAGCTTTCTTT
- | 17 | TRBJ2-1 | TRBV4-1 | - | CASSPKNGGPKYNEQFF | TGCGCCAGCAGCCCCAAGAATGGGGGGCCTAAATACAATGAGCAGTTCTTC
TRBD2 | 14 | TRBJ2-1 | TRBV10-2 | - | CASSFSGSHNEQFF | TGCGCCAGCAGTTTTAGCGGGAGCCACAATGAGCAGTTCTTC
- | 14 | TRBJ2-7 | TRBV5-1 | once | CASSLINARYEQYF | TGTGCCAGCAGCTTGATCAACGCGCGGTATGAGCAGTACTTC
- | 15 | TRBJ1-1 | TRBV19 | few | CASSIGSSPNTEAFF | TGTGCCAGTAGTATTGGCAGTTCCCCGAACACTGAAGCTTTCTTT
- | 13 | TRBJ2-7 | TRBV21-1 | - | CASTTGECYEQYF | TGTGCCAGCACGACAGGGGAATGCTACGAGCAGTACTTC
TRBD2 | 17 | TRBJ2-1 | TRBV10-1 | few | CASSDFGLAGSNNEQFF | TGCGCCAGCAGTGATTTTGGACTAGCGGGATCAAACAATGAGCAGTTCTTC